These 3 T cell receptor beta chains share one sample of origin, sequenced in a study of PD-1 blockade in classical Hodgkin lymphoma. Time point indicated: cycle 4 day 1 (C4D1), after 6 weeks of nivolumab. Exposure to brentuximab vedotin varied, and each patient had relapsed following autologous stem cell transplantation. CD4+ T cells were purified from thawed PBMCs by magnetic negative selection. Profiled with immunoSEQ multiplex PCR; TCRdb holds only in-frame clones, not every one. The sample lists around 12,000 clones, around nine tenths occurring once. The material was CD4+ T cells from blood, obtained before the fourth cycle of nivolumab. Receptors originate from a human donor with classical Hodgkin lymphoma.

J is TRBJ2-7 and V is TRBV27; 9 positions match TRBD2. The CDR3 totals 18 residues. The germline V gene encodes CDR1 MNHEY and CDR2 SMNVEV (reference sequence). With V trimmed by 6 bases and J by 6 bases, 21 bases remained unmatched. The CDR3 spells CASSSYTLAGEGSSEQYF. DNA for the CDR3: TGTGCCAGCAGCTCCTATACTTTAGCGGGAGAGGGTTCGTCCGAGCAGTACTTC.

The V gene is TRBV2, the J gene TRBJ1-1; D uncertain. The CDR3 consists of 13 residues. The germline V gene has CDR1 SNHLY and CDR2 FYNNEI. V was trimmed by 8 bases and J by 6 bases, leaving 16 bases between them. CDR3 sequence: CASLTIGSAEAFF. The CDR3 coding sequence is TGTGCCAGCCTAACCATTGGGTCCGCTGAAGCTTTCTTT. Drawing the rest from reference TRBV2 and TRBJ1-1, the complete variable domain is EPEVTQTPSHQVTQMGQEVILRCVPISNHLYFYWYRQILGQKVEFLVSFYNNEISEKSEIFDDQFSVERPDGSNFTLKIRSTKLEDSAMYFCASLTIGSAEAFFGQGTRLTVV.

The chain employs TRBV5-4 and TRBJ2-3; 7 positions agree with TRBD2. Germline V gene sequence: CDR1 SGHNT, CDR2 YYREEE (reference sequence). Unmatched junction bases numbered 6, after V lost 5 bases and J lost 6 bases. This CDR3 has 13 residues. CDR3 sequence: CASSPGLPDTQYF. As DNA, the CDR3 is TGTGCCAGCAGTCCGGGACTACCGGATACGCAGTATTTT.